This is a list of T cell receptor beta chains from one sample in a study of early T cells in non-severe SARS-CoV-2 infection. TCRdb itself ran the 5' RACE reads through MiXCR, one entry per CDR3 protein. The table includes 45,000 to 55,000 distinct CDR3 sequences, under 7.5% detected once. Sequenced material: whole blood, taken at baseline. These receptors were collected from an adult who was a healthcare worker with PCR-confirmed SARS-CoV-2 infection or an uninfected control (not recorded which). CDR3s include the opening cysteine and the closing phenylalanine or tryptophan. The D gene is left open where the match is weak. Clone sizes are given selectively: once, few, many, or a class where the clone is expanded.

d_call | clone_size | v_call | cdr3_aa
TRBD1 | many | TRBV4-1 | CASGDRHGGGELFF
- | many | TRBV3-1 | CASSQALTDTQYF
TRBD2 | - | TRBV12-3/TRBV12-4 | CASSSAGLAGAATDTQYF
- | - | TRBV28 | CASRYSKGGVYEQYF
- | few | TRBV20-1 | CSAGPGNAFRNTEAFF
TRBD2 | - | TRBV20-1 | CSARGTSGDWEQYF
TRBD1 | - | TRBV7-2 | CASSSDRGETQYF
TRBD2 | many | TRBV20-1 | CSADKRGGRTDTQYF
- | many | TRBV3-1 | CASSQTARITSGNTIYF
TRBD2 | many | TRBV20-1 | CSASQTSGDYEQYF
- | many | TRBV6-1 | CASSEFLAGNSLYNEQFF
TRBD2 | - | TRBV20-1 | CSAPSGTSVDEQFF
- | - | TRBV27 | CASSPGPASEQYF
TRBD2 | - | TRBV20-1 | CSAIELAGFAYEQYF
TRBD2 | few | TRBV7-2 | CAGGGGGAETQYF
TRBD2 | - | TRBV3-1 | CASSQAPGLDVYEQFF
- | many | TRBV12-3/TRBV12-4 | CASSFSTGNYGYTF
- | - | TRBV18 | CASSPEVTANTGELFF
- | many | TRBV6-5 | CASRPRDGRTDTQYF
- | many | TRBV20-1 | CSAREGAGYGYTF
- | many | TRBV19 | CASKGRKHGEKLFF
- | many | TRBV5-1 | CASSPGEGTDTQYF
- | many | TRBV6-2/TRBV6-3 | CASSYFRDEQYF
- | many | TRBV10-2 | CASSGERDEKLFF
- | many | TRBV6-5 | CASSYGLTYEQYF
- | many | TRBV30 | CAWSRVGRVYGYTF
TRBD2 | many | TRBV9 | CASSVTSGTDTQYF
TRBD1 | many | TRBV7-2 | CASSLGNPGQGAPDF
- | many | TRBV27 | CASEGTDQETQYF
- | - | TRBV10-1 | CASSESGTANTGELFF
- | many | TRBV4-3 | CASSQRVTGELFF
TRBD1 | many | TRBV6-2/TRBV6-3 | CASSYISRDRSTHRNSPLHF
- | - | TRBV9 | CASSVGGNTDTQYF
- | many | TRBV14 | CASSPRYSTDTQYF
- | - | TRBV7-9 | CASSHTGIRTYEQYF
- | few | TRBV6-5 | CASHEARATEAFF
- | many | TRBV4-2 | CASSQDGRADYGYTF
TRBD1 | many | TRBV7-6 | CASSPQTGAYEQYF
- | many | TRBV4-3 | CASSQDPAVNSPLHF
- | few | TRBV11-1 | CASSQPGGAYNEQFF
- | few | TRBV19 | CASSTQTSNQPQHF
TRBD1 | few | TRBV29-1 | CSVDRGQTGELFF
TRBD2 | - | TRBV6-2/TRBV6-3 | CASSTGTSGADTQYF
TRBD2 | many | TRBV20-1 | CSARAERGDSYEQYF
- | - | TRBV2 | CASSGEAIRLAVSPQHF
TRBD2 | many | TRBV6-2/TRBV6-3 | CASSYSRLARSDTQYF
- | many | TRBV24-1 | CATSEAGRRGLDTQYF
TRBD1 | few | TRBV18 | CASSPRTGLNTEAFF
- | - | TRBV27 | CASDDGYEQFF
- | many | TRBV20-1 | CSARGTGNQPQHF